This TCR beta chain originates from a study of blood T cell repertoires in COVID-19. Study at large: Samples taken during acute and convalescent COVID-19 were collected in the United States, Italy and Spain. Sources were T cells, B-cell-depleted T cells, or PBMCs; the material itself was cDNA or gDNA.

Germline values: CDR1 SQVTM, CDR2 ANQGSEA. CDR3 length: 14 amino acids. Trimming took 7 bases from V and 3 from J; bases not matched to a gene: 8. In the study's own analysis: Amplification from reference gene primers served as the basis for estimated nucleated cell counts. Method: immunoSEQ multiplex PCR; TCRdb's copy keeps in-frame clones and lacks some. The V and J calls and clone size are taken from that table; D and trimming were inferred from the DNA. The table includes around 700,000 clones, around 90% detected once. The V call is TRBV29-1, the J call TRBJ2-3; 9 bases match TRBD2. This receptor was taken from a woman in her late teens or twenties with acute or convalescent COVID-19. The sample consisted of peripheral blood. DNA of the CDR3: TGCAGCGCCGACGCGGGGGGGCGAACAGATACGCAGTATTTT. It encodes CSADAGGRTDTQYF.